One and the same sample provided the 20 T cell receptor beta chains below, sequenced in a study of shared clonotypes between healthy human individuals. The assay was immunoSEQ multiplex PCR, and TCRdb's table has in-frame clones only and misses some. Of about 1.5 million clones detected, 95% to 97% appear once; the ten largest clones hold more than 0.9%. The sample consisted of naive CD4+ T cells sorted from blood. The sample's subset: CD45RA+ positively selected. The source of these receptors is a man aged 25 to 45 in good health.

The CDR3 region is CASSFGSDTQYF. The CDR3 DNA reads as TGCGCCAGCAGCTTTGGGTCAGATACGCAGTATTTT. V gene TRBV5-1 combines with J gene TRBJ2-3; D uncertain. V gave up 2 bases and J gave up 4 bases, with 5 bases separating them. The CDR3 is 12 amino acids. The germline V gene encodes CDR1 SGHRS and CDR2 YFSETQ.

The V gene is TRBV6-6, the J gene TRBJ2-7, with D tentatively TRBD1 or TRBD2 (5 bases each). The V end was cut by 2 bases, the J end by 6 bases, with 17 bases between. CDR1 is MNHNY and CDR2 is SVGAGI in the germline V gene (reference sequence). This CDR3 contains 15 residues. As DNA, the CDR3 is TGTGCCAGCAGTTACGCAGGGACGAGGACCCGCGAGCAGTACTTC. Translation: CASSYAGTRTREQYF.

This clone was found once. The chain has TRBV28 and TRBJ2-7, with D perhaps TRBD1 (6 bases). Deletions cut 5 bases from V and 4 bases from J, with 18 bases between. The CDR3 length is 15 residues. Germline CDR1 is MDHEN and CDR2 is SYDVKM. This chain's CDR3 is CASSGTRDTLYEQYF. The CDR3, as DNA: TGTGCCAGCAGTGGGACCCGGGACACCCTTTACGAGCAGTACTTC. Full variable domain (outside the CDR3, taken from reference TRBV28 and TRBJ2-7): DVKVTQSSRYLVKRTGEKVFLECVQDMDHENMFWYRQDPGLGLRLIYFSYDVKMKEKGDIPEGYSVSREKKERFSLILESASTNQTSMYLCASSGTRDTLYEQYFGPGTRLTVT.

The chain recombines TRBV5-1 with TRBJ1-1; 7 bases fit TRBD1. Germline CDR1 SGHRS, CDR2 YFSETQ. The CDR3 contains 15 residues. The J segment lost 6 bases and the V segment lost 5 bases, leaving 13 bases of the junction unmatched. The CDR3 sequence is CASSSQGGASSEAFF. The DNA of the CDR3 is TGCGCCAGCAGTTCCCAAGGGGGCGCGTCTTCTGAAGCTTTCTTT.

CDR3 region: CASSKSGHSNTEAFF. CDR3 DNA: TGTGCCAGCAGTAAGTCTGGACACTCGAACACTGAAGCTTTCTTT. V and J are TRBV6-1 and TRBJ1-1, with a weak D call TRBD1 (5 bases). This CDR3 has 15 amino acids. V was shortened by 5 bases and J by 1 base, with 14 bases between the two germline ends. Per germline, CDR1 MNHNS and CDR2 SASEGT.

The chain combines TRBV28 with TRBJ1-5, with D uncertain. CDR3 size: 15 residues. Germline CDR1 and CDR2: MDHEN and SYDVKM. V was trimmed by 6 bases and J by 0 bases, leaving 12 bases between them. The CDR3 nucleotides read TGTGCCAGCAGGGCCGGCGGTGATAGCAATCAGCCCCAGCATTTT. Translated: CASRAGGDSNQPQHF.

This rearrangement joins TRBV28 to TRBJ2-7, with D possibly TRBD1 on 6 matching bases. Germline V gives CDR1 MDHEN, CDR2 SYDVKM. The CDR3 is 17 residues long. Trimming cost V 7 bases and J 0 bases, with 22 bases left between them. DNA for the CDR3: TGTGCCAGCACCCCTAGGGTACAGGGTTGGGGCTCCTACGAGCAGTACTTC. It translates to CASTPRVQGWGSYEQYF.

V and J are TRBV5-1 and TRBJ1-3; TRBD1 matches 9 bases. The germline V gene encodes CDR1 SGHRS and CDR2 YFSETQ. The CDR3 totals 17 residues. V was pared by 4 bases and J by 3 bases, with 11 bases of the junction left unmatched. In nucleotides, the CDR3 is TGCGCCAGCAGCCTACTTATGTCGGGACAGGGTGGAAACACCATATATTTT. It yields the protein CASSLLMSGQGGNTIYF.

The CDR3 nucleotides are TGTGCCAGCTCATCAAACGTTGCCGGGGAGCTGTTTTTT. It specifies CASSSNVAGELFF. This sequence joins TRBV18 and TRBJ2-2; D gene uncertain. The CDR3 runs 13 residues. CDR1 and CDR2 (germline): KGHSH, LQKENI. Trimming pared 5 bases from V and 6 bases from J, leaving 10 bases between.

This clone was seen only once. The chain combines TRBV25-1 with TRBJ2-2; 13 nucleotides match TRBD2. Germline CDR1 and CDR2: MGHDK and SYGVNS. V trimming: 3 bases; J trimming: 4 bases; junction bases outside the gene matches: 8. The CDR3 consists of 18 residues. CDR3 DNA sequence: TGTGCCAGCAGTGATCCTCGGACTAGCGGGAGTTTCACCGGGGAGCTGTTTTTT. Translating gives CASSDPRTSGSFTGELFF.

Concerning this clone: The sample carries other DNA sequences with the same CDR3. The rearrangement joins TRBV18 to TRBJ1-5; D unresolved. The germline V gene encodes CDR1 KGHSH and CDR2 LQKENI. The length of the CDR3 is 13 residues. V was pared by 2 bases and J by 2 bases, with 4 bases between. This chain's CDR3 is CASSPDRNQPQHF. CDR3 DNA: TGTGCCAGCTCACCAGATCGCAATCAGCCCCAGCATTTT.

The V call is TRBV1, the J call TRBJ2-1; the DNA was not used to check the table's D call, TRBD2. TRBV1 corresponds to a pseudogene. The CDR3 contains 16 residues. In nucleotides, the CDR3 is TGCACCAGCAGCGTTGATAGGCGGCCCTCCTACAATGAGCAGTTCTTC. It encodes CTSSVDRRPSYNEQFF.

The V and J genes are TRBV5-1 and TRBJ2-5, with TRBD2 identical over 10 bases. V was pared by 0 bases and J by 5 bases, with 4 bases of the junction left unmatched. Germline lookup yields CDR1 SGHRS and CDR2 YFSETQ. CDR3 length: 15 residues. CDR3: CASSLGTSGPETQYF. Written as DNA, the CDR3 is TGCGCCAGCAGCTTGGGGACTAGCGGCCCTGAGACCCAGTACTTC.

About this clone itself: This CDR3 is also generated by other DNA sequences in the sample. The chain couples TRBV7-3 to TRBJ2-6; no clear D gene. This CDR3 has 14 residues. Germline V lookup: CDR1 SGHTA, CDR2 FQGTGA. Between the trimmed V and J ends, which lost 3 bases and 0 bases, there was a span of 3 bases. CDR3 residues: CASSLSSGANVLTF. The DNA for the CDR3 is TGTGCCAGCAGCTTGAGCTCTGGGGCCAACGTCCTGACTTTC.

On this clone: This specimen includes other DNA sequences encoding the same CDR3. The V gene is TRBV6-5, the J gene TRBJ2-1; TRBD1 is a possible D gene (6 bases). Germline V lookup: CDR1 MNHEY, CDR2 SVGAGI. V shed 6 bases and J shed 0 bases, with 9 bases lying between them. The CDR3 has 14 amino acids. The CDR3 DNA reads as TGTGCCAGCAGAAGGGGGAGCTCCTACAATGAGCAGTTCTTC. As protein: CASRRGSSYNEQFF.

The rearrangement uses TRBV2 and TRBJ2-7; D possibly uses TRBD1 or TRBD2 (5 bases each). The V end lost 8 bases, the J end lost 6 bases, and 20 bases lay between the germline ends. Per germline, CDR1 SNHLY and CDR2 FYNNEI. The CDR3 loop spans 14 amino acids. CDR3 in amino acids: CASGALGTLAEQYF. The CDR3 DNA reads as TGTGCCAGCGGGGCACTCGGGACCCTGGCCGAGCAGTACTTC. Based on the CDR3 plus reference TRBV2 and TRBJ2-7, the full variable domain is EPEVTQTPSHQVTQMGQEVILRCVPISNHLYFYWYRQILGQKVEFLVSFYNNEISEKSEIFDDQFSVERPDGSNFTLKIRSTKLEDSAMYFCASGALGTLAEQYFGPGTRLTVT.

The CDR3 here is CASSESAGGLAAYNEQFF. The CDR3 DNA sequence: TGCGCCAGCAGTGAGTCGGCGGGAGGGCTAGCGGCGTACAATGAGCAGTTCTTC. The chain recombines TRBV10-2 with TRBJ2-1; 9 bases fit TRBD2. This CDR3 comprises 18 residues. V lost 0 bases and J lost 4; bases outside the gene matches: 10. Germline values: CDR1 WSHSY, CDR2 SAAADI.

This clone was detected once. The chain uses TRBV5-1 and TRBJ1-1, with D perhaps matching TRBD1 (6 bases). Trimming shortened V by 7 bases and J by 2 bases, and 15 bases separated the two germline ends. Germline V lookup: CDR1 SGHRS, CDR2 YFSETQ. This CDR3 has 14 amino acids. The CDR3 DNA sequence: TGCGCCAGCGTGGCACTGGACAGAAACACTGAAGCTTTCTTT. Its translation is CASVALDRNTEAFF. Full variable domain (rest looked up from reference TRBV5-1 and TRBJ1-1): KAGVTQTPRYLIKTRGQQVTLSCSPISGHRSVSWYQQTPGQGLQFLFEYFSETQRNKGNFPGRFSGRQFSNSRSEMNVSTLELGDSALYLCASVALDRNTEAFFGQGTRLTVV.

V gene TRBV7-3 combines with J gene TRBJ1-3, with no clear D. Germline V gene data show CDR1 as SGHTA and CDR2 as FQGTGA. V lost 5 bases to trimming and J lost 0 bases, with 14 bases between them. The CDR3 has 16 amino acids. The CDR3 is CASSKDGGFSGNTIYF. In nucleotides, the CDR3 is TGTGCCAGCAGCAAGGACGGCGGATTCTCTGGAAACACCATATATTTT. Combining the CDR3 with reference TRBV7-3 and TRBJ1-3 gives the whole variable domain GAGVSQTPSNKVTEKGKYVELRCDPISGHTALYWYRQSLGQGPEFLIYFQGTGAADDSGLPNDRFFAVRPEGSVSTLKIQRTERGDSAVYLCASSKDGGFSGNTIYFGEGSWLTVV.

The chain links TRBV28 to TRBJ1-1, with D perhaps matching TRBD1 (6 bases). Trimming took 8 bases from V and 0 from J, leaving 22 bases between them. This CDR3 region has 17 residues. Looked up from germline, CDR1 is MDHEN and CDR2 is SYDVKM. As DNA, the CDR3 is TGTGCCAGCCCCCCGTTGGGCAGGGGCTTCATGAACACTGAAGCTTTCTTT. Translated, it gives CASPPLGRGFMNTEAFF.